This T cell receptor (beta chain) derives from a study of blood T cells in healthy people across ages. Trimming took 3 bases from V and 8 from J, leaving 4 bases between them. The CDR3 spans 9 residues. Germline values: CDR1 SQVTM, CDR2 ANQGSEA. With a J-beta primer mix and a sample-barcoded 5' primer, a second PCR ran about 7 to 12 cycles. TCRdb reprocessed the 5' RACE reads via MiXCR and lists one record per CDR3 protein. Here the sample spans approximately 2,000,000 distinct CDR3 sequences, about two fifths being singletons. This clonotype occurred many times. The V and J genes are TRBV29-1 and TRBJ1-2; D is uncertain. The receptor was derived from a human donor in good health. Input material: blood. CDR3 residues: CSVDEGYTF. The CDR3 DNA sequence: TGCAGCGTTGATGAAGGCTACACCTTC.